This T cell receptor beta chain was retrieved from a study of T cell responses to AZD1222 COVID-19 vaccine. The germline V and J ends were trimmed by 7 bases and 5 bases, with 15 bases remaining between them. CDR1 and CDR2 from the germline V gene are LNHDA and SQIVND (reference sequence). The CDR3 has 14 amino acids. General study points: Clonal diversity was possibly underestimated, and the donors were mostly white British, with more females. Repertoires were obtained solely post-peak T cell response.

This table comes from immunoSEQ multiplex PCR, and its TCRdb copy is limited to in-frame clones, with some not included. The top ten clones hold 9% to 13% of a sample with roughly 84,000 clones, roughly 88% of them seen once. In the case of this clone: No antigen is known for it.

Investigators merged groups given second doses at roughly 4 or roughly 12 weeks. This sequence originates from an adult who received the AZD1222 COVID-19 vaccine. This chain connects TRBV19 to TRBJ2-1, with D maybe TRBD2 (6 bases). Sequencing used peripheral blood, obtained 28 days after the second AZD1222 dose. The CDR3 is CASKTGLLDNEQFF. The CDR3 DNA follows: TGTGCCAGTAAAACCGGACTATTGGACAATGAGCAGTTCTTC.